Reported below is one T cell receptor beta chain. The target antigen is unknown. It may be a read error: a sequence one base away is much more abundant. The sample is drawn from a study of T-cell reconstitution after alpha-beta-depleted transplantation in children. Broader study findings: It was reported that alpha-beta T cells came from several hundred expanded graft clones (about two months after transplant).

Unique molecular identifiers featured in how the TCRbeta library was prepared. TCRdb recomputed calls from the PCR reads with MiXCR, one row per CDR3 protein. The data contain about 300,000 distinct CDR3 sequences, 10% of them singletons. Germline V gene lookup returns CDR1 MDHEN and CDR2 SYDVKM. CDR3 length: 13 residues. This rearrangement joins TRBV28 to TRBJ1-4; D gene unclear. This clonotype was obtained from a boy under two years old with acute myeloid leukemia, due to receive a stem cell transplant. Sample: PBMCs, taken before TCRalphabeta/CD19-depleted stem cell transplant. The CDR3 bases are TGTGCCGGCAGTTCCCCACCCGGGAGGAAACTGTTTTTT. Protein product: CAGSSPPGRKLFF.